This TCR beta chain came from a study of identical twins. Study findings and constraints: Models predicted too little out-of-frame TCR alpha sharing in monozygotic twins.

The CDR3 totals 16 residues. The germline gives CDR1 SGHRS, CDR2 YFSETQ. V shed 2 bases and J 4 bases; nucleotides not matched to a gene: 7. TCRdb re-analysed the 5' RACE reads in MiXCR, keeping a single row per CDR3 protein. The data show 200,000 to 250,000 distinct CDR3 sequences, 5.5% to 7.5% seen once. This clonotype occurred many times. The antigen is unknown. The same sample was also studied in work on T cells expressing NK-cell markers. That publication notes: Seven sequenced donors out of eight were HCMV-seropositive, one seronegative.

The specimen was CD8+ T cells sorted from blood. J is TRBJ2-5 and V is TRBV5-1, with 11 bases fitting TRBD2. The clonotype was recovered from a woman in her late teens or twenties in good health. CDR3 protein: CASSFRGLAESETQYF. As DNA, the CDR3 is TGCGCCAGCAGCTTTCGGGGACTAGCGGAATCAGAGACCCAGTACTTC.